The T cell receptor (beta chain) under discussion was sequenced for a study of blood T cells in healthy people across ages. Study observations and caveats: One million T cells yielded diversity estimates that were considered underestimates. Unknown CMV status may confound age-related changes in expanded clones.

In regard to this clonotype: Its antigen is currently unknown.

Peripheral blood samples of 9 to 10 milliliters were drawn from each donor. The CDR3 loop spans 14 amino acids. The germline V gene has CDR1 MNHNS and CDR2 SASEGT. The junction had 3 bases not matched to a gene; V was cut back by 4 bases and J by 2 bases. Through a sample-barcoded 5' primer and a J-beta primer mix, a second PCR was run for roughly 6 to 11 cycles. TCRdb reprocessed the 5' RACE reads via MiXCR and lists one record per CDR3 protein. Of fewer than 2,000,000 distinct CDR3 sequences listed, about 32% are singletons. The chain is built from TRBV6-1 and TRBJ2-3; 7 bases are shared with TRBD2. This sequence originates from a woman in her 30s in good health. Input material: blood. The DNA of the CDR3 is TGTGCCAGCAGTGCTAGCGGCTTCACAGATACGCAGTATTTT. Residues: CASSASGFTDTQYF.